This TCR beta chain is drawn from a study of post-analysis software for immune sequencing data. Points from the study as a whole: Roughly five TRBV segments were significantly more frequent in patients than in controls. TRBV5-6, TRBV5-1 and TRBV20-1 were among these segments.

This clonotype was seen a few times. Its antigen is unknown. The germline V gene has CDR1 SQVTM and CDR2 ANQGSEA. V dropped 4 bases and J dropped 6; count of bases not matched to a gene: 9. The CDR3 has 15 residues. Unique molecular identifiers were present in the TCR beta cDNA libraries. TCRdb fed the PCR reads into MiXCR, producing one record per CDR3 protein. The table shows some 700,000 distinct CDR3 sequences, with around 60% occurring only once. This sequence originates from a girl aged 2 to 9 with multiple sclerosis. Sequenced sample: blood. The chain uses TRBV29-1 and TRBJ2-3, with TRBD2 matching 11 bases. Here the CDR3 DNA reads TGCAGCGTTGCCCTTCAGACTAGCGGGGTTGATACGCAGTATTTT. Translating it yields CSVALQTSGVDTQYF.